This T cell receptor (beta chain) came from a study of T cell repertoires in ileal Crohn's disease. V dropped 3 bases and J dropped 3 bases, with 8 bases sitting between them. Germline V CDR1 and CDR2: KGHSH, LQKENI. The CDR3 consists of 13 residues. General study points: Compared with CD4 T cells, sorted CD8 cells carried more expanded clones. Compared with non-smokers, active smokers at surgery showed more clonal expansions.

Details on this clone: Its antigen remains unidentified.

Here immunoSEQ multiplex PCR was the method, and the copy in TCRdb shows in-frame clones only, minus some. The data contain roughly 13,000 clones, 70% of them singletons. What was sequenced was ileal tissue. This clonotype was sampled from an adult with Crohn's disease. This chain uses TRBV18 with TRBJ1-2; D unresolved. The CDR3, as DNA: TGTGCCAGCTCACCTGAGAAGGACTATGGCTACACCTTC. It specifies CASSPEKDYGYTF.